These T cell receptor beta chains were read from a single sample in a study of blood T cell repertoires in COVID-19. The data were produced by immunoSEQ multiplex PCR, yet TCRdb's version contains in-frame clones alone and is incomplete. The repertoire holds 300,000 to 350,000 clones, with over 80% as singletons. Sequencing was done on a sample of peripheral blood. These TCRs come from a man aged 25-40 years with COVID-19, enrolled during active disease. Both conserved end residues are part of each CDR3. A D gene is named only where the DNA matches it firmly. Clone size is not always given. Where it is, it says once, few, many or a class for expanded clones.

CASSAGDRYGYTF,TGTGCCAGCAGTGCCGGGGACAGATATGGCTACACCTTC,TRBD1,-,TRBV25-1,TRBJ1-2
CATSEWREAGELFF,TGTGCCACCAGTGAATGGAGGGAGGCCGGGGAGCTGTTTTTT,-,-,TRBV24-1,TRBJ2-2
CASIPGGLQTQYF,TGTGCCAGCATCCCGGGGGGGCTACAGACCCAGTACTTC,TRBD2,many,TRBV6-5,TRBJ2-5
CATSRDMGGASDTQYF,TGTGCCACCAGCAGAGATATGGGGGGGGCCTCAGATACGCAGTATTTT,-,once,TRBV15,TRBJ2-3
CASSLGGGGAKNIQYF,TGTGCCAGCAGCTTGGGGGGCGGTGGGGCCAAAAACATTCAGTACTTC,-,-,TRBV5-4,TRBJ2-4
CASSLVGTGLGEQYF,TGTGCCAGCTCCCTAGTAGGGACAGGGCTCGGCGAGCAGTACTTC,TRBD1,-,TRBV27,TRBJ2-7
CASSQGSQRGPNEKLFF,TGTGCCAGCAGCCAAGGTTCTCAGCGGGGGCCTAATGAAAAACTGTTTTTT,-,-,TRBV3-1/TRBV3-2,TRBJ1-4
CASSEGSIQPQHF,TGTGCCAGTTCCGAGGGATCTATCCAGCCCCAGCATTTT,-,-,TRBV12-3/TRBV12-4,TRBJ1-5
CASSLDSFRQPQHF,TGTGCCAGCAGTTTGGACAGTTTTAGGCAGCCCCAGCATTTT,-,-,TRBV27,TRBJ1-5
CAWSARQGLGTNEKLFF,TGTGCCTGGAGTGCACGACAGGGTCTAGGAACTAATGAAAAACTGTTTTTT,TRBD1,-,TRBV30,TRBJ1-4
CASKSDLAAYNEQFF,TGCGCCAGCAAGTCGGATCTAGCGGCTTACAATGAGCAGTTCTTC,TRBD2,-,TRBV5-1,TRBJ2-1
CASSLDYVNEQFF,TGCGCCAGCAGCTTGGACTACGTCAATGAGCAGTTCTTC,-,-,TRBV5-1,TRBJ2-1
CASKGVSSGDNEQFF,TGCGCCAGCAAAGGAGTGTCTAGCGGGGACAATGAGCAGTTCTTC,TRBD2,-,TRBV5-1,TRBJ2-1
CASSLKGPNRGTTPPQETQYF,TGTGCCAGCAGCTTAAAAGGGCCGAATAGGGGGACTACTCCCCCCCAAGAGACCCAGTACTTC,-,-,TRBV7-3,TRBJ2-5
CASSLWTGGYQETQYF,TGTGCCAGCAGCCTTTGGACAGGGGGCTATCAAGAGACCCAGTACTTC,TRBD1,-,TRBV14,TRBJ2-5
CASSKRGGWYEQYF,TGTGCCAGCAGTAAGCGAGGAGGTTGGTACGAGCAGTACTTC,-,-,TRBV28,TRBJ2-7
CASSPQEQGVHEQYF,TGTGCCAGCTCACCACAGGAACAGGGAGTCCACGAGCAGTACTTC,-,once,TRBV18,TRBJ2-7
CSVRGGPNTEAFF,TGCAGCGTTAGGGGGGGACCGAACACTGAAGCTTTCTTT,-,-,TRBV29-1,TRBJ1-1
CASSFFRPDGANVLTF,TGTGCCAGCAGCTTCTTCAGGCCGGATGGGGCCAACGTCCTGACTTTC,-,-,TRBV27,TRBJ2-6
CASSQDYAVAGEQYF,TGTGCCAGCAGCCAAGATTATGCGGTGGCGGGCGAGCAGTACTTC,-,-,TRBV14,TRBJ2-7
CSALPGQRTDTQYF,TGCAGCGCCCTACCGGGACAGCGCACAGATACGCAGTATTTT,TRBD1,-,TRBV29-1,TRBJ2-3
CASSDPQGRGETQYF,TGTGCCAGCAGCGACCCACAGGGGAGAGGAGAGACCCAGTACTTC,TRBD1,-,TRBV28,TRBJ2-5
CASSLASDTQYF,TGTGCCAGCAGCTTAGCATCAGATACGCAGTATTTT,-,-,TRBV11-3,TRBJ2-3
CASGPVGGRGNEQFF,TGTGCCAGCGGACCAGTGGGGGGCAGGGGGAATGAGCAGTTCTTC,-,-,TRBV5-4,TRBJ2-1
CASSQDSGELSYEQYF,TGCGCCAGCAGCCAAGATAGCGGGGAGCTCTCCTACGAGCAGTACTTC,TRBD2,-,TRBV4-3,TRBJ2-7
CASSLAEGARETQYF,TGTGCCAGCAGCTTGGCAGAGGGGGCCCGAGAGACCCAGTACTTC,TRBD1,-,TRBV5-6,TRBJ2-5
CASSFINTEAFF,TGTGCCAGCAGCTTTATTAACACTGAAGCTTTCTTT,-,-,TRBV13,TRBJ1-1
CASSSSTGGNTEAFF,TGCGCCAGCAGCTCCTCGACAGGGGGGAACACTGAAGCTTTCTTT,TRBD1,-,TRBV5-1,TRBJ1-1
CASSQEGRPQKYF,TGTGCCAGCAGCCAAGAGGGGAGACCACAGAAGTATTTT,-,-,TRBV3-1/TRBV3-2,TRBJ2-3
CASSWTSRGSLPYNEQFF,TGTGCCAGCAGCTGGACTAGCCGGGGTTCGTTACCCTACAATGAGCAGTTCTTC,TRBD2,-,TRBV4-2,TRBJ2-1
CASSSRDRGLGETQYF,TGTGCCAGCAGCTCCCGGGACAGGGGTCTAGGTGAGACCCAGTACTTC,TRBD1,-,TRBV11-2,TRBJ2-5
CASTPLAESYNEQFF,TGTGCCAGCACCCCACTAGCGGAGTCCTACAATGAGCAGTTCTTC,TRBD2,-,TRBV9,TRBJ2-1
CASSEYLTSGGYYEQYF,TGTGCCAGCAGTGAATACCTGACTAGCGGAGGGTACTACGAGCAGTACTTC,TRBD2,few,TRBV6-1,TRBJ2-7
CASSRTLSGNSPLHF,TGTGCCAGCTCCCGGACTCTCTCGGGTAATTCACCCCTCCACTTT,-,-,TRBV18,TRBJ1-6
CASSLRRGEQYF,TGTGCCAGCAGCTTGCGAAGGGGCGAACAGTACTTC,-,-,TRBV13,TRBJ2-7
CASSPQGFQETQYF,TGTGCCAGCAGCCCCCAGGGATTTCAAGAGACCCAGTACTTC,-,-,TRBV7-3,TRBJ2-5
CASNDRLSGANVLTF,TGTGCCAGCAACGATCGACTCTCTGGGGCCAACGTCCTGACTTTC,-,-,TRBV6-5,TRBJ2-6
CASSPRGGRANYGYTF,TGTGCCAGCAGCCCGAGAGGGGGAAGGGCTAACTATGGCTACACCTTC,-,few,TRBV27,TRBJ1-2
CASSLGTGPYEQYF,TGCGCCAGCAGCTTGGGGACAGGGCCCTACGAGCAGTACTTC,TRBD1,-,TRBV5-1,TRBJ2-7
CASSPGRGYEQYF,TGTGCCAGCAGCCCCGGGAGGGGATACGAGCAGTACTTC,TRBD2,once,TRBV5-4,TRBJ2-7
CASTGLDGELFF,TGTGCTAGTACAGGTTTGGACGGGGAGCTGTTTTTT,-,-,TRBV12-5,TRBJ2-2
CASSSSIAKNIQYF,TGTGCCAGCAGCTCGAGTATCGCCAAAAACATTCAGTACTTC,-,-,TRBV5-4,TRBJ2-4
CASSRDREAQYF,TGTGCCAGCTCACGGGACAGGGAGGCGCAGTATTTT,TRBD1,-,TRBV18,TRBJ2-3
CASSSSGAGTGGYEQYF,TGTGCCAGCAGTTCGTCCGGCGCCGGGACAGGGGGCTACGAGCAGTACTTC,TRBD1,-,TRBV28,TRBJ2-7
CASSLGGTTGNTIYF,TGTGCCAGCAGCCTCGGGGGTACGACTGGAAACACCATATATTTT,-,-,TRBV5-5,TRBJ1-3
CASSPFGVRGKGNGYTF,TGCGCCAGCAGCCCCTTTGGTGTTAGGGGTAAGGGTAATGGCTACACCTTC,-,once,TRBV5-1,TRBJ1-2
CATSLGAGRYGYTF,TGTGCCACCAGCCTAGGGGCAGGGCGCTATGGCTACACCTTC,-,-,TRBV15,TRBJ1-2
CATSDSFRGLRGDAGANVLTF,TGTGCCACCAGTGACTCGTTCCGAGGACTTAGAGGTGATGCTGGGGCCAACGTCCTGACTTTC,-,-,TRBV24-1,TRBJ2-6
CASSSTGVVDGYTF,TGCGCCAGCAGCTCTACAGGGGTGGTCGATGGCTACACCTTC,TRBD1,-,TRBV5-1,TRBJ1-2
CASSQPHGGYSYTF,TGTGCCAGCAGCCAACCCCACGGAGGGTATAGCTACACCTTC,-,-,TRBV14,TRBJ1-2